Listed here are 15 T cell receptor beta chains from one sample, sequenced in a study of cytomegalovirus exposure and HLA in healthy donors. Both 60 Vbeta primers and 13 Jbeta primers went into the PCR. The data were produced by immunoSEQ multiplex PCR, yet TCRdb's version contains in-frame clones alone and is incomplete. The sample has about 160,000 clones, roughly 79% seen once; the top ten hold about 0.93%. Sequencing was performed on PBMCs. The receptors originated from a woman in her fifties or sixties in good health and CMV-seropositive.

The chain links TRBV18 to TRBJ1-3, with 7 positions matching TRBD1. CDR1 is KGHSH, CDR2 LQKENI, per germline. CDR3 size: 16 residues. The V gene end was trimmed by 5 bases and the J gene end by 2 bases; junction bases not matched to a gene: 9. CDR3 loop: CASSSYRGNTGNTIYF. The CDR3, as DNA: TGTGCCAGCTCATCATACAGGGGAAACACTGGAAACACCATATATTTT.

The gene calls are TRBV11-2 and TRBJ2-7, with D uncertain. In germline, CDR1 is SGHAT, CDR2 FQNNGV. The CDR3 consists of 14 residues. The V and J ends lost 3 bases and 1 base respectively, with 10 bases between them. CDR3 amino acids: CASSFMYRSYEQYF. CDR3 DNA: TGTGCCAGCAGCTTCATGTACAGATCCTACGAGCAGTACTTC.

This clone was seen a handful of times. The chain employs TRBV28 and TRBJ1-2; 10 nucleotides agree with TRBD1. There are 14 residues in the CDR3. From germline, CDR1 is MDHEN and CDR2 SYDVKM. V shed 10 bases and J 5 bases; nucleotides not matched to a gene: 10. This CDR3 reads CATESDRGPYGYTF. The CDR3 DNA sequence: TGTGCCACCGAGTCCGACAGGGGGCCGTATGGCTACACCTTC.

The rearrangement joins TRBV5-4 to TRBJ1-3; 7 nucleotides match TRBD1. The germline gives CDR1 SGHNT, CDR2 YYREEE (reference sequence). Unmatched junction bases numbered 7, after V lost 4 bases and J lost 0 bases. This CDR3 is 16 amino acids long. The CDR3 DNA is TGTGCCAGCAGCCTTACCGGGACAGTCTCTGGAAACACCATATATTTT. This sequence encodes CASSLTGTVSGNTIYF.

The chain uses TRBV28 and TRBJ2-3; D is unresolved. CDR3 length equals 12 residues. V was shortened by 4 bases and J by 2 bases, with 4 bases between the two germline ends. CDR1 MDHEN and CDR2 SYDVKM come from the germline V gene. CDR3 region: CASSSVTDTQYF. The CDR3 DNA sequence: TGTGCCAGCAGTTCAGTCACAGATACGCAGTATTTT.

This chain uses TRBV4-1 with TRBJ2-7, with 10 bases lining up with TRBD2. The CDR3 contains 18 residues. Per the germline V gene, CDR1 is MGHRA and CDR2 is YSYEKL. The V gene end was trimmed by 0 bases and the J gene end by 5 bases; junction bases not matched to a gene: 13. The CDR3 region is CASSQEALAASGSNEQYF. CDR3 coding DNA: TGCGCCAGCAGCCAAGAGGCCCTCGCCGCTAGCGGGAGCAACGAGCAGTACTTC.

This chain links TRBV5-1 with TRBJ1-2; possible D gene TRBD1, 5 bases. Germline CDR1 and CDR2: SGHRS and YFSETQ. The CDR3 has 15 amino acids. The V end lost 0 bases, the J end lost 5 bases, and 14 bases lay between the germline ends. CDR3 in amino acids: CASSLAQVGYYGYTF. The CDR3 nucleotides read TGCGCCAGCAGCTTGGCACAGGTTGGCTATTATGGCTACACCTTC.

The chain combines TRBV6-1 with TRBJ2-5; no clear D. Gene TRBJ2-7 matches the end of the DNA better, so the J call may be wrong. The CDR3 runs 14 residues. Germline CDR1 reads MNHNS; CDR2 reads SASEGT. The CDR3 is CASSEALLYYEQYF. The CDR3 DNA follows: TGTGCCAGCAGTGAAGCGCTTCTCTACTACGAGCAGTACTTC.

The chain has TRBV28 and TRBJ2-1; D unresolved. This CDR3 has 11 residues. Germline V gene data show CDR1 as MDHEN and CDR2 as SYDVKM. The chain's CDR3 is CGSGVYNEQFF. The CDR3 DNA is TGTGGTTCCGGTGTGTACAATGAGCAGTTCTTC.

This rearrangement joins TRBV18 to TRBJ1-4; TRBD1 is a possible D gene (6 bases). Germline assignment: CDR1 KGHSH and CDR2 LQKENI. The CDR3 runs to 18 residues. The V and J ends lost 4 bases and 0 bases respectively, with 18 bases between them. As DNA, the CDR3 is TGTGCCAGCTCACTCTCCAACAAGGGGACATCAACTAATGAAAAACTGTTTTTT. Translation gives CASSLSNKGTSTNEKLFF.

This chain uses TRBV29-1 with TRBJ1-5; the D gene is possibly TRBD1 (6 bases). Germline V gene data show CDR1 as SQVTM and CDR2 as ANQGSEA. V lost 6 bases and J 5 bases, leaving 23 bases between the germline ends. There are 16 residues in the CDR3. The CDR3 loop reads CSVQIERTGPDQPQHF. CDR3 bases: TGCAGCGTACAAATCGAACGAACAGGGCCGGATCAGCCCCAGCATTTT.

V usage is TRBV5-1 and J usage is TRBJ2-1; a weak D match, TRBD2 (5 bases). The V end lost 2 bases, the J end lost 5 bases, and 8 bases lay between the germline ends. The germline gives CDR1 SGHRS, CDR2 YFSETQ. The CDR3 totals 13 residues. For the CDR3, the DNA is TGCGCCAGCAGCTTTGGACTGGACAATGAGCAGTTCTTC. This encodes CASSFGLDNEQFF.

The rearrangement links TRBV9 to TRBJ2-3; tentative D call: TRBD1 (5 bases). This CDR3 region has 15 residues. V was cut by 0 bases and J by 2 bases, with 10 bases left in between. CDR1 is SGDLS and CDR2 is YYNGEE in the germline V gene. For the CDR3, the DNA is TGTGCCAGCAGCGTAGTCCAGGGAATCACAGATACGCAGTATTTT. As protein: CASSVVQGITDTQYF.

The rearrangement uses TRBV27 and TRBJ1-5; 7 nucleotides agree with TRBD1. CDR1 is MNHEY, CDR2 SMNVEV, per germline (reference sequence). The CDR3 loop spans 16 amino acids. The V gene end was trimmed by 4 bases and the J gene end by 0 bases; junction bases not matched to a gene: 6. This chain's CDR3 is CASSSTGAISNQPQHF. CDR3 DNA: TGTGCCAGCAGTTCTACAGGGGCTATTAGCAATCAGCCCCAGCATTTT.

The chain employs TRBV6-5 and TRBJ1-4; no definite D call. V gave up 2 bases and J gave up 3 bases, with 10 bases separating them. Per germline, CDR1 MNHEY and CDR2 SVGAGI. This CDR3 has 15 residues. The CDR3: CASSYDRVPNEKLFF. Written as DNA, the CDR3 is TGTGCCAGCAGTTACGACCGGGTTCCTAATGAAAAACTGTTTTTT.